One sample yielded the 27 T cell receptor beta chains listed below, sequenced in a study of T cell responses to AZD1222 COVID-19 vaccine. The data were produced by immunoSEQ multiplex PCR, yet TCRdb's version contains in-frame clones alone and is incomplete. The sample lists approximately 180,000 clones, around nine tenths occurring once. The starting material was peripheral blood, obtained on day 0 of AZD1222 vaccination. The source is an adult in good health.

This sequence joins TRBV2 and TRBJ1-4; D uncertain. The CDR3 is 10 residues long. Germline V lookup: CDR1 SNHLY, CDR2 FYNNEI. Trimming took 7 bases from V and 8 from J, leaving 5 bases between them. CDR3 residues: CASMVEKLFF. The CDR3 coding sequence is TGTGCCAGCATGGTGGAAAAACTGTTTTTT.

This clone is a singleton in its sample. This chain links TRBV11-2 with TRBJ2-7, with 12 bases aligning to TRBD2. Looked up from germline, CDR1 is SGHAT and CDR2 is FQNNGV. This CDR3 comprises 15 residues. V lost 5 bases to trimming and J lost 3 bases; unmatched junction nucleotides: 5. CDR3 loop: CASSKGLAGYYEQYF. The CDR3 nucleotides read TGTGCCAGCAGCAAGGGACTAGCGGGCTACTACGAGCAGTACTTC.

The rearrangement joins TRBV5-5 to TRBJ2-7; D assignment may be TRBD1 or TRBD2 (6 bases each). V gave up 0 bases and J gave up 2 bases, with 12 bases separating them. There are 15 residues in the CDR3. The germline CDR1 and CDR2 sequences are SGHKS and YYEKEE (reference sequence). CDR3 bases: TGTGCCAGCAGCTTGGAGGGGGGTGTGACCTACGAGCAGTACTTC. This sequence encodes CASSLEGGVTYEQYF. Full variable domain (remainder filled in from reference TRBV5-5 and TRBJ2-7): DAGVTQSPTHLIKTRGQQVTLRCSPISGHKSVSWYQQVLGQGPQFIFQYYEKEERGRGNFPDRFSARQFPNYSSELNVNALLLGDSALYLCASSLEGGVTYEQYFGPGTRLTVT.

With regard to this clone: One end of the junction fails to match germline, which may point to a read error. CDR3 DNA: TGTGCCAGCAGCCAAGATATAAGCGTGCTCGACTTC. Encoded protein: CASSQDISVLDF. This chain links TRBV3-1 (or the pseudogene TRBV3-2) with TRBJ1-2; D uncertain. There are 12 residues in the CDR3. The V gene's germline CDR1 is LGHDT and CDR2 YNNKEL (reference sequence).

The chain links TRBV9 to TRBJ1-1, with 7 bases identical to TRBD1. The CDR3 runs 13 residues. Per the germline V gene, CDR1 is SGDLS and CDR2 is YYNGEE. V trimming: 3 bases; J trimming: 8 bases; junction bases outside the gene matches: 7. The CDR3 loop is CASSDRDSAEAFF. In DNA, the CDR3 is TGTGCCAGCAGCGATAGGGACAGCGCGGAAGCTTTCTTT.

V and J are TRBV5-1 and TRBJ1-6, with D maybe TRBD1 (5 bases). This CDR3 region has 15 residues. The V gene's germline CDR1 is SGHRS and CDR2 YFSETQ. V was shortened by 2 bases and J by 6 bases, with 12 bases between the two germline ends. CDR3 sequence: CASSFGDGFNSPLHF. CDR3 sequence (DNA): TGCGCCAGCAGCTTTGGGGACGGCTTTAATTCACCCCTCCACTTT.

The chain links TRBV5-1 to TRBJ2-7; the D is unclear. The CDR3 has 13 residues. Germline CDR1 reads SGHRS; CDR2 reads YFSETQ. Deletions cut 0 bases from V and 7 bases from J, with 11 bases between. The CDR3 region has the DNA TGCGCCAGCAGCTTGGAGTCTGCTTTGGAGCAGTACTTC. This gives the protein CASSLESALEQYF.

The chain has TRBV12-3 or TRBV12-4 and TRBJ2-7, with TRBD1 matching 8 bases. V lost 5 bases, J lost 2 bases, and 2 bases stayed unmatched. There are 13 residues in the CDR3. CDR3 loop: CASSQGQAYEQYF. The DNA of the CDR3 is TGTGCCAGCAGTCAGGGACAGGCCTACGAGCAGTACTTC.

The chain recombines TRBV5-1 with TRBJ1-2, with TRBD1 as a possible D gene (5 bases). Per the germline V gene, CDR1 is SGHRS and CDR2 is YFSETQ. V was trimmed by 5 bases and J by 8 bases, leaving 19 bases between them. The CDR3 covers 14 residues. This chain's CDR3 is CASSWDGVWEGYTF. The CDR3 DNA follows: TGCGCCAGCAGTTGGGACGGGGTCTGGGAGGGCTACACCTTC.

The V call is TRBV25-1, the J call TRBJ1-3; D not certain. The germline V and J ends were trimmed by 6 bases and 8 bases, with 5 bases remaining between them. The CDR3 is 10 amino acids. Germline CDR1 reads MGHDK; CDR2 reads SYGVNS. CDR3 nucleotides: TGTGCCAGCAGGAGAGACACCATATATTTT. It yields the protein CASRRDTIYF.

This clone was seen a single time. The gene calls are TRBV27 and TRBJ1-1; the match to TRBD1 covers 7 bases. Trimming took 6 bases from V and 5 from J; bases not matched to a gene: 6. This CDR3 has 13 residues. Looked up from germline, CDR1 is MNHEY and CDR2 is SMNVEV (reference sequence). The chain's CDR3 is CASSPGGWTEAFF. The DNA for the CDR3 is TGTGCCAGCAGCCCAGGGGGATGGACTGAAGCTTTCTTT.

The chain couples TRBV7-9 to TRBJ1-2; tentative D call: TRBD1 (5 bases). CDR3 size: 13 residues. Germline CDR1 and CDR2: SEHNR and FQNEAQ (reference sequence). Trimming shortened V by 2 bases and J by 7 bases, and 11 bases separated the two germline ends. Written as DNA, the CDR3 is TGTGCCAGCAGCTTACTCGACAGTTCTGGCTACACCTTC. Protein sequence: CASSLLDSSGYTF.

This clone was seen a single time. Additional DNA sequences in this sample encode the identical CDR3. The chain recombines TRBV4-1 with TRBJ2-7; TRBD2 might be the D (5 bases). This CDR3 region has 14 residues. Germline V CDR1 and CDR2: MGHRA, YSYEKL. V was shortened by 1 base and J by 2 bases, with 9 bases between the two germline ends. The chain's CDR3 is CASSQVLGAYEQYF. The CDR3 coding sequence is TGCGCCAGCAGCCAAGTACTAGGAGCCTACGAGCAGTACTTC.

The chain employs TRBV5-1 and TRBJ2-7; 7 bases align to TRBD1. Germline V gene sequence: CDR1 SGHRS, CDR2 YFSETQ. J was trimmed by 0 bases and V by 3 bases; bases with no gene match: 6. The CDR3 contains 15 residues. The CDR3 protein is CASSSPGQSSYEQYF. The CDR3 coding sequence is TGCGCCAGCAGCTCCCCGGGACAGAGCTCCTACGAGCAGTACTTC.

The CDR3 DNA reads as TGCGCCAGCAGCTTGAGGGGACAGTCCTACGAGCAGTACTTC. It encodes CASSLRGQSYEQYF. The chain couples TRBV5-1 to TRBJ2-7; 7 bases align to TRBD1. Germline CDR1 is SGHRS and CDR2 is YFSETQ. CDR3 length: 14 amino acids. Trimming took 1 base from V and 1 from J; bases not matched to a gene: 2. Full variable domain (outside the CDR3, taken from reference TRBV5-1 and TRBJ2-7): KAGVTQTPRYLIKTRGQQVTLSCSPISGHRSVSWYQQTPGQGLQFLFEYFSETQRNKGNFPGRFSGRQFSNSRSEMNVSTLELGDSALYLCASSLRGQSYEQYFGPGTRLTVT.

This clone was seen more than once but under ten times. V is TRBV27 and J is TRBJ2-7; D may be TRBD2 (7 bases). The germline V and J ends were trimmed by 4 bases and 2 bases, with 18 bases remaining between them. Germline V gene sequence: CDR1 MNHEY, CDR2 SMNVEV (reference sequence). CDR3 length equals 16 residues. The chain's CDR3 is CASSSRWEGEPYEQYF. CDR3 nucleotide sequence: TGTGCCAGCAGTTCAAGATGGGAGGGGGAACCCTACGAGCAGTACTTC.

The chain recombines TRBV27 with TRBJ2-2; 7 nucleotides align to TRBD2. CDR3 length: 15 residues. Looked up from germline, CDR1 is MNHEY and CDR2 is SMNVEV (reference sequence). The V and J ends lost 7 bases and 4 bases, in that order; junction bases with no gene match: 9. CDR3 residues: CASTPGGSGTGELFF. The CDR3 DNA reads TGTGCCAGCACCCCCGGGGGGTCGGGCACCGGGGAGCTGTTTTTT.

V gene TRBV7-6 combines with J gene TRBJ2-7, with D perhaps assigned TRBD1 or TRBD2 (6 bases each). There are 16 residues in the CDR3. Germline V gene sequence: CDR1 SGHVS, CDR2 FNYEAQ. The germline V and J ends were trimmed by 4 bases and 0 bases, with 16 bases remaining between them. The DNA for the CDR3 is TGTGCCAGCAGCTGGAGGGGGGAGACGAGCTCCTACGAGCAGTACTTC. Translating gives CASSWRGETSSYEQYF.

V and J are TRBV12-5 and TRBJ1-5; D is unresolved. This CDR3 is built from 17 residues. The germline CDR1 and CDR2 sequences are LGHNT and FRNRAP. Trimming took off 0 bases at V and 1 base at J, with 13 bases between the two ends. CDR3 in amino acids: CASGLVLAGESNQPQHF. In DNA form, the CDR3 reads TGTGCTAGTGGTTTGGTACTGGCCGGAGAGAGCAATCAGCCCCAGCATTTT.

This chain connects TRBV7-9 to TRBJ1-1; D possibly corresponds to TRBD1 (5 bases). The CDR3 extends over 15 amino acids. Trimming left V 2 bases short and J 9 bases short, with 19 bases between. The germline CDR1 and CDR2 sequences are SEHNR and FQNEAQ (reference sequence). In nucleotides, the CDR3 is TGTGCCAGCAGCTTAAGTATGGGGCAAGGGATGCAAGCTTTCTTT. It translates to CASSLSMGQGMQAFF. The full variable domain, its missing parts supplied by reference TRBV7-9 and TRBJ1-1, is DTGVSQNPRHKITKRGQNVTFRCDPISEHNRLYWYRQTLGQGPEFLTYFQNEAQLEKSRLLSDRFSAERPKGSFSTLEIQRTEQGDSAMYLCASSLSMGQGMQAFFGQGTRLTVV.

The chain recombines TRBV6-5 with TRBJ2-1; no firm D call. Trimming stripped 5 bases from V and 5 bases from J, with 10 bases between. CDR1 and CDR2 from the germline V gene are MNHEY and SVGAGI. The CDR3 is made up of 13 amino acids. The CDR3, as DNA: TGTGCCAGCAGTCGCCCCCGGAACAATGAGCAGTTCTTC. It codes for CASSRPRNNEQFF.

The genes are TRBV19 and TRBJ1-5; 9 bases match TRBD1. The CDR3 is 14 residues long. Germline values: CDR1 LNHDA, CDR2 SQIVND (reference sequence). Trimming cost V 7 bases and J 6 bases; bases outside gene matches: 7. CDR3: CASTPGQGTQPQHF. CDR3 nucleotide sequence: TGTGCCAGTACCCCGGGACAGGGAACTCAGCCCCAGCATTTT.

The rearrangement links TRBV18 to TRBJ1-2, with D possibly matching TRBD1 (6 bases). With 1 base removed from V and 0 bases from J, the gap between germline ends came to 15 bases. The CDR3 totals 17 residues. Germline V gene data show CDR1 as KGHSH and CDR2 as LQKENI. In DNA, the CDR3 is TGTGCCAGCTCACCACAAAGAGGGACAATGACTAACTATGGCTACACCTTC. It is translated as CASSPQRGTMTNYGYTF.

The chain uses TRBV3-1 (or the pseudogene TRBV3-2) and TRBJ1-4, with D maybe TRBD1 (5 bases). V was trimmed by 0 bases and J by 5 bases, leaving 16 bases between them. The CDR3 totals 17 residues. Per germline, CDR1 LGHDT and CDR2 YNNKEL (reference sequence). The CDR3 region has the DNA TGTGCCAGCAGCCAAGATTTGGGGAGGGGTAAGAATGAAAAACTGTTTTTT. Amino acids: CASSQDLGRGKNEKLFF.

The chain carries TRBV24-1 and TRBJ2-2, with no clear D. The CDR3 runs to 12 residues. CDR1 and CDR2 from the germline V gene are KGHDR and SFDVKD. V lost 0 bases to trimming and J lost 7 bases, with 2 bases between them. CDR3 in amino acids: CATSDLFGELFF. The CDR3 DNA follows: TGTGCCACCAGTGATTTGTTCGGGGAGCTGTTTTTT.

Comments on this clone: The same CDR3 is also encoded by other DNA sequences in this sample. V gene TRBV18 combines with J gene TRBJ1-1; D gene uncertain. The germline V gene encodes CDR1 KGHSH and CDR2 LQKENI. CDR3 length: 13 amino acids. V lost 3 bases to trimming and J lost 2 bases, with 7 bases between them. For the CDR3, the DNA is TGTGCCAGCTCACCCTCCACAAACACTGAAGCTTTCTTT. This encodes CASSPSTNTEAFF.

A single count supports this clone. The chain employs TRBV2 and TRBJ2-7; 10 bases line up with TRBD1. Trimming removed 6 bases from V and 3 bases from J; junction bases left unmatched: 17. This CDR3 comprises 18 residues. CDR1 is SNHLY and CDR2 is FYNNEI in the germline V gene. The CDR3: CASRRKVGQGILNYEQYF. Written as DNA, the CDR3 is TGTGCCAGCAGGCGAAAGGTGGGACAGGGGATCCTAAACTACGAGCAGTACTTC.